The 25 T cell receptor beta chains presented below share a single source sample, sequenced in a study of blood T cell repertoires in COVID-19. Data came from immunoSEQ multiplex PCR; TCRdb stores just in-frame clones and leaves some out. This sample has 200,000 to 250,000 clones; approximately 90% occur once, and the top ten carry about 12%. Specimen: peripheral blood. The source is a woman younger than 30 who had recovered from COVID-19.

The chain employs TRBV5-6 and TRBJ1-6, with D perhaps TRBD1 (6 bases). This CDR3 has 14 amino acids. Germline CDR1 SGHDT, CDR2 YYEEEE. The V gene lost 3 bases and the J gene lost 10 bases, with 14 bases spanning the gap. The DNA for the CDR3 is TGTGCCAGCAGCTCTAACAGGGTAGGATCACCCCTCCACTTT. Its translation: CASSSNRVGSPLHF. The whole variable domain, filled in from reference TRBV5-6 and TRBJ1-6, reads DAGVTQSPTHLIKTRGQQVTLRCSPKSGHDTVSWYQQALGQGPQFIFQYYEEEERQRGNFPDRFSGHQFPNYSSELNVNALLLGDSALYLCASSSNRVGSPLHFGNGTRLTVT.

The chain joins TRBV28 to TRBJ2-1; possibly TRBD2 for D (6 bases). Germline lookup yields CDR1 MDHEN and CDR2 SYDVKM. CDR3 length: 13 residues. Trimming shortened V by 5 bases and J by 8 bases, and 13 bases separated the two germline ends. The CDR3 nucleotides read TGTGCCAGCAGTCCCGGGACTGTTTATGAGCAGTTCTTC. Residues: CASSPGTVYEQFF.

CDR3 loop: CAWSGDRFTDTQYF. The CDR3 region has the DNA TGTGCCTGGAGTGGGGACAGATTCACAGATACGCAGTATTTT. The chain joins TRBV30 to TRBJ2-3; 7 bases line up with TRBD1. The trim removed 1 base at V and 2 bases at J, leaving 3 bases unmatched. This CDR3 has 14 amino acids. The V gene's germline CDR1 is GTSNPN and CDR2 SVGIG (reference sequence).

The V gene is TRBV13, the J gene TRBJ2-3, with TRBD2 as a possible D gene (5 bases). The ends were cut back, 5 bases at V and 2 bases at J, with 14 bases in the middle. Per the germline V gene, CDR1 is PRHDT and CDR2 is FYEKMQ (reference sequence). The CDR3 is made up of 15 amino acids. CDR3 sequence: CASSPWRTFTDTQYF. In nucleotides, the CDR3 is TGTGCCAGCAGCCCCTGGAGGACCTTCACAGATACGCAGTATTTT.

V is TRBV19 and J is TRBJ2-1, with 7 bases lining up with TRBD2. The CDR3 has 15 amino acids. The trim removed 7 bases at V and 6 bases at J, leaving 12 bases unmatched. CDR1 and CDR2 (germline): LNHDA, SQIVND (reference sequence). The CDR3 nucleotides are TGTGCCAGTACTCCATGGGGGGAGGGCGGCAATGAGCAGTTCTTC. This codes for CASTPWGEGGNEQFF.

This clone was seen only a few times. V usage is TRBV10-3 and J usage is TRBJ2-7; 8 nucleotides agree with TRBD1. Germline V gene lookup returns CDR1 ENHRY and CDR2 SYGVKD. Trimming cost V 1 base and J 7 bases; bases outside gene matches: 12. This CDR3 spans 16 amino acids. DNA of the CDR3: TGTGCCATCAGTGAGTTGAGCAGGACAGGGTCCGGTGAGCAGTACTTC. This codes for CAISELSRTGSGEQYF.

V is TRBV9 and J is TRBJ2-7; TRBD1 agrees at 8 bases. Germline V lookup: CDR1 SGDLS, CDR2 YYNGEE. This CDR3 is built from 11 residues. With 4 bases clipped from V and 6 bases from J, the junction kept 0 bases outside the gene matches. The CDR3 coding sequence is TGTGCCAGCAGCCAGGGGGCCGAGCAGTACTTC. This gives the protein CASSQGAEQYF.

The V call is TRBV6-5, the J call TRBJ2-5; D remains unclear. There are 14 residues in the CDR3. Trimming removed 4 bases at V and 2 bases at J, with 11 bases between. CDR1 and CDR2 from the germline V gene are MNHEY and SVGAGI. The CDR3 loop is CASSWQPNQETQYF. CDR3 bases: TGTGCCAGCAGTTGGCAACCGAATCAAGAGACCCAGTACTTC.

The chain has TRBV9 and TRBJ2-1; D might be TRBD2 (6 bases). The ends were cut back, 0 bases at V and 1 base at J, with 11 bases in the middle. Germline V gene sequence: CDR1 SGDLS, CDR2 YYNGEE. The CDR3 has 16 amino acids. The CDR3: CASSVDSGGSYNEQFF. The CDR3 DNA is TGTGCCAGCAGCGTAGATAGCGGAGGTTCCTACAATGAGCAGTTCTTC.

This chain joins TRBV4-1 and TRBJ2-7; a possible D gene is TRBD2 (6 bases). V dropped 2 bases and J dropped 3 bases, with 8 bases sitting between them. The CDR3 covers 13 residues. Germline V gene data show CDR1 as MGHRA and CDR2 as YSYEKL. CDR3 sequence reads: CASSQSGYYEQYF. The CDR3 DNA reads TGCGCCAGCAGCCAAAGCGGGTACTACGAGCAGTACTTC.

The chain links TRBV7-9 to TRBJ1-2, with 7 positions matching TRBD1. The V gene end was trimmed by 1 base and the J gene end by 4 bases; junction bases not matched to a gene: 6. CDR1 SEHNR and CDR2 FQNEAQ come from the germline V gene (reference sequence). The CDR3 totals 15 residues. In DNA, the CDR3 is TGTGCCAGCAGCTTAGATGGGACAGCATCCTATGGCTACACCTTC. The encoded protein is CASSLDGTASYGYTF.

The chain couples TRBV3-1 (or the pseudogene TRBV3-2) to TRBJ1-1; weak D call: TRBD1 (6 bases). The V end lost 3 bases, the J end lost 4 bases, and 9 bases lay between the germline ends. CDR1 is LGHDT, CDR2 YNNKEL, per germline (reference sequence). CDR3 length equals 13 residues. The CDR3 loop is CASSQRGGTEAFF. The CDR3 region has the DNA TGTGCCAGCAGCCAGAGGGGGGGCACTGAAGCTTTCTTT.

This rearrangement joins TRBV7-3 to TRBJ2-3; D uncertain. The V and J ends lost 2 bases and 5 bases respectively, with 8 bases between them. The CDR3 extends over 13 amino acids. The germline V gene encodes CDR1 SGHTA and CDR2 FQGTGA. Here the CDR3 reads CASSLGQGDTQYF. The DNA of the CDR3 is TGTGCCAGCAGCTTAGGGCAAGGAGATACGCAGTATTTT.

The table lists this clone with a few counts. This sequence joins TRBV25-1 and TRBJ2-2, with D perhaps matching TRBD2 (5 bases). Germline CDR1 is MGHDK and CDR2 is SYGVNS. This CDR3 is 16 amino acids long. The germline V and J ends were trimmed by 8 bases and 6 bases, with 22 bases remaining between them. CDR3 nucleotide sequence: TGTGCCAGCGGAGGACCAATCACCTCTCAACCCGGGGAGCTGTTTTTT. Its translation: CASGGPITSQPGELFF. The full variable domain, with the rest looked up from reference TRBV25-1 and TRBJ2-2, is EADIYQTPRYLVIGTGKKITLECSQTMGHDKMYWYQQDPGMELHLIHYSYGVNSTEKGDLSSESTVSRIRTEHFPLTLESARPSHTSQYLCASGGPITSQPGELFFGEGSRLTVL.

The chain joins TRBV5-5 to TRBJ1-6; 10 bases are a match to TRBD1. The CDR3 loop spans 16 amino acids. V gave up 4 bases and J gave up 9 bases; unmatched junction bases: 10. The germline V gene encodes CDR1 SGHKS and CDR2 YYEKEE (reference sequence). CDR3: CASSQPGQGRISPLHF. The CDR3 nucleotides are TGTGCCAGCAGCCAGCCGGGACAGGGGAGAATTTCACCCCTCCACTTT.

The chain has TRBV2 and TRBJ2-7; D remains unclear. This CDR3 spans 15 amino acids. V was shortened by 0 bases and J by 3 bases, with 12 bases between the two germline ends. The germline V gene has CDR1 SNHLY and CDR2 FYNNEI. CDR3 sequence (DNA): TGTGCCAGCAGTGAAGCCGGCGGAATGCTCTACGAGCAGTACTTC. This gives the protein CASSEAGGMLYEQYF.

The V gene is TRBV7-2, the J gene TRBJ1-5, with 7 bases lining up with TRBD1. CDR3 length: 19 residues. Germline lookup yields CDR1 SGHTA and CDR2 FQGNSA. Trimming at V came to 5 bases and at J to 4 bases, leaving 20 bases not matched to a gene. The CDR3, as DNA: TGTGCCAGCAGCAAAGGAGGGGGCTGGAGGCAAATCGCGAATCAGCCCCAGCATTTT. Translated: CASSKGGGWRQIANQPQHF.

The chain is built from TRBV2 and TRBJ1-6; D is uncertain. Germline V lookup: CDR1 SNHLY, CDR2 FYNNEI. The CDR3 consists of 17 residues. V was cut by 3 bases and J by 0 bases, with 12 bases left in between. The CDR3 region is CASSDRSVSSYNSPLHF. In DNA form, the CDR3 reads TGTGCCAGCAGTGACCGTTCGGTGAGCTCCTATAATTCACCCCTCCACTTT.

CDR3 protein: CASSRTGLAGAETQYF. The CDR3 coding sequence is TGTGCCAGCAGTCGCACCGGACTAGCGGGAGCAGAGACCCAGTACTTC. V and J are TRBV6-2 or TRBV6-3 and TRBJ2-5; 13 nucleotides agree with TRBD2. Germline values: CDR1 MNHEY, CDR2 SVGEGT. The CDR3 length is 16 residues. The V segment lost 5 bases and the J segment 4 bases; nucleotides outside the gene matches: 7.

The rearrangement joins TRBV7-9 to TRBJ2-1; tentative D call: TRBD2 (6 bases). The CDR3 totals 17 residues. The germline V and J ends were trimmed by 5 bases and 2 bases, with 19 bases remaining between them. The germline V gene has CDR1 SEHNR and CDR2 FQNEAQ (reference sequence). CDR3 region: CASSPRPSRGTYNEQFF. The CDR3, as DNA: TGTGCCAGCAGCCCCCGCCCTAGCCGCGGGACCTACAATGAGCAGTTCTTC.

In nucleotides, the CDR3 is TGTGCCAGCAGCCAAGGAGTTGCGGGAACTCAGCCCCAGCATTTT. Translating it yields CASSQGVAGTQPQHF. The chain recombines TRBV4-2 with TRBJ1-5; D is ambiguous. CDR1 and CDR2 (germline): LGHNA, YNFKEQ. The CDR3 contains 15 residues. Trimming shortened V by 1 base and J by 6 bases, and 13 bases separated the two germline ends.

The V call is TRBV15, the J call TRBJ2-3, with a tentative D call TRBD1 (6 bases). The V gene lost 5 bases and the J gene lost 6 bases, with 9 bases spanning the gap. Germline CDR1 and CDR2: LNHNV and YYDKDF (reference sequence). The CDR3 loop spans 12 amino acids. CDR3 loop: CATSPGADTQYF. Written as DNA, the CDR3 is TGTGCCACCAGCCCAGGGGCGGATACGCAGTATTTT. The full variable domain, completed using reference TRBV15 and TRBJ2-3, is DAMVIQNPRYQVTQFGKPVTLSCSQTLNHNVMYWYQQKSSQAPKLLFHYYDKDFNNEADTPDNFQSRRPNTSFCFLDIRSPGLGDTAMYLCATSPGADTQYFGPGTRLTVL.

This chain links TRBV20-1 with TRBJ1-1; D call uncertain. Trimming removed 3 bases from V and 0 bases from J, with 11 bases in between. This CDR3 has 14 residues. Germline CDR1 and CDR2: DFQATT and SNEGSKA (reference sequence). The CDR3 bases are TGCAGTGCTAGTGGCCCGGAGCTGAACACTGAAGCTTTCTTT. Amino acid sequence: CSASGPELNTEAFF.

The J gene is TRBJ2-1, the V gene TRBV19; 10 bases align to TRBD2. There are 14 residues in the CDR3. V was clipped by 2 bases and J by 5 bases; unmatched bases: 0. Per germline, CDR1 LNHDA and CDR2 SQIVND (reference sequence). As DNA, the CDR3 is TGTGCCAGTAGTATACTAGCGGGAGACAATGAGCAGTTCTTC. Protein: CASSILAGDNEQFF.

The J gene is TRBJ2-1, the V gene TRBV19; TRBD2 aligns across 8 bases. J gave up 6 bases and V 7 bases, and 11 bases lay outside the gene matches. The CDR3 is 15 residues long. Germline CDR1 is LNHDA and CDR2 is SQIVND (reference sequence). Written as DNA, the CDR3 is TGTGCCAGTATTTTGACGTCGGGAGGGCCCAATGAGCAGTTCTTC. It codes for CASILTSGGPNEQFF.